This entry is about one T cell receptor beta chain. The record originates from a study of blood T cells in healthy people across ages. CDR1 is DFQATT, CDR2 SNEGSKA, per germline (reference sequence). Trimming pared 6 bases from V and 0 bases from J, leaving 25 bases between. The CDR3 covers 18 residues. Primers used in a second PCR of roughly 6 to 11 cycles were a sample-barcoded 5' primer and a J-beta primer mix. TCRdb called the 5' RACE reads again in MiXCR, with one record for every CDR3 protein. The table has some 1.4 million distinct CDR3 sequences, roughly 45% seen once. The sequence came from a woman younger than 35 in good health. Sequences were obtained from blood. This rearrangement joins TRBV20-1 to TRBJ2-3; D may correspond to TRBD1 or TRBD2 (5 bases each). The CDR3 nucleotides read TGCAGTGCGCTGGCGAGGGGCGGGTGGGGGTGGAGCACAGATACGCAGTATTTT. Its translation: CSALARGGWGWSTDTQYF.